The 16 T cell receptor beta chains below all came from one sample that was sequenced in a study of graft-versus-host responses after intestinal transplantation. Their antigen targets remain unknown. Method: immunoSEQ multiplex PCR; TCRdb's copy keeps in-frame clones and lacks some. This repertoire shows tens of thousands of clones, 85% to 95% found once; its top ten account for more than 0.15%. This specimen was unstimulated CD4+ T cells sorted from spleen or lymph node cells, taken before transplant. Receptors originate from a human donor who was the organ donor for an intestinal transplant.

The chain has TRBV2 and TRBJ2-7; D call uncertain. Trimming took 7 bases from V and 0 from J, leaving 7 bases between them. This CDR3 has 12 amino acids. Germline CDR1 and CDR2: SNHLY and FYNNEI. This chain's CDR3 is CASKMDSYEQYF. The CDR3 DNA follows: TGTGCCAGCAAGATGGACTCCTACGAGCAGTACTTC.

The chain has TRBV18 and TRBJ1-4; D call uncertain. CDR3 length: 16 residues. Trimming stripped 3 bases from V and 8 bases from J, with 19 bases between. CDR1 KGHSH and CDR2 LQKENI come from the germline V gene. The CDR3, as DNA: TGTGCCAGCTCACCCGGATACACAGTGGGCCCCGAAAAACTGTTTTTT. It is translated as CASSPGYTVGPEKLFF.

CDR3 residues: CASSQLASAYEQYF. The CDR3 nucleotides are TGTGCCAGCTCACAACTAGCGAGTGCCTACGAGCAGTACTTC. The chain joins TRBV18 to TRBJ2-7; 7 bases line up with TRBD2. The germline gives CDR1 KGHSH, CDR2 LQKENI. There are 14 residues in the CDR3. V lost 4 bases, J lost 2 bases, and 5 bases stayed unmatched.

The chain is built from TRBV4-2 and TRBJ2-1; 8 positions match TRBD2. After removal of 0 bases from V and 3 bases from J, the junction contained 1 base not matched to a gene. Germline V gene sequence: CDR1 LGHNA, CDR2 YNFKEQ. This CDR3 has 15 residues. CDR3: CASSQDRGGYNEQFF. In DNA form, the CDR3 reads TGTGCCAGCAGCCAAGACCGGGGGGGCTACAATGAGCAGTTCTTC.

V usage is TRBV2 and J usage is TRBJ2-3, with D uncertain. The V gene's germline CDR1 is SNHLY and CDR2 FYNNEI. V lost 5 bases to trimming and J lost 6 bases, with 9 bases between them. This CDR3 has 12 residues. In DNA form, the CDR3 reads TGTGCCAGCAGTTTAGTTTTGGATACGCAGTATTTT. Translation: CASSLVLDTQYF.

Remarks on this clone: The same CDR3 arises from other DNA sequences in this sample as well. This chain links TRBV19 with TRBJ1-1; D ambiguous. Germline V gene sequence: CDR1 LNHDA, CDR2 SQIVND (reference sequence). The germline V and J ends were trimmed by 8 bases and 1 base, with 14 bases remaining between them. This CDR3 has 14 amino acids. This CDR3 is CASADLGGNTEAFF. The CDR3 region has the DNA TGTGCCAGTGCGGACCTTGGAGGGAACACTGAAGCTTTCTTT.

The rearrangement joins TRBV14 to TRBJ2-1, with TRBD1 as a possible D gene (6 bases). V gave up 0 bases and J gave up 8 bases, with 11 bases separating them. CDR1 SGHDN and CDR2 FVKESK come from the germline V gene. CDR3 length: 14 residues. CDR3 bases: TGTGCCAGCAGCCAAGAACGTTGGGGGCATGAGCAGTTCTTC. Translation: CASSQERWGHEQFF.

CDR3: CASSLGDSYGYTF. The CDR3 coding sequence is TGTGCCAGCAGCTTAGGGGACAGTTATGGCTACACCTTC. The gene calls are TRBV7-9 and TRBJ1-2, with 7 bases matching TRBD1. This CDR3 comprises 13 residues. Germline CDR1 reads SEHNR; CDR2 reads FQNEAQ (reference sequence). Losses at the gene ends were 1 base for V and 5 bases for J; bases not matched to a gene: 1.

This chain links TRBV18 with TRBJ2-7; the match to TRBD1 covers 9 bases. V dropped 4 bases and J dropped 2; count of bases not matched to a gene: 3. This CDR3 spans 14 amino acids. Germline V gene sequence: CDR1 KGHSH, CDR2 LQKENI. CDR3: CASSLGTGTYEQYF. The CDR3 coding sequence is TGTGCCAGCTCACTGGGGACAGGGACCTACGAGCAGTACTTC.

The rearrangement uses TRBV7-9 and TRBJ1-2; 9 nucleotides agree with TRBD1. Germline CDR1 is SEHNR and CDR2 is FQNEAQ (reference sequence). The CDR3 has 14 residues. V dropped 6 bases and J dropped 6; count of bases not matched to a gene: 8. CDR3 loop: CASSPGTGFDGYTF. The CDR3 DNA reads TGTGCCAGCAGTCCAGGGACAGGGTTCGATGGCTACACCTTC.

V gene TRBV7-3 combines with J gene TRBJ2-3, with D perhaps TRBD2 (6 bases). Germline-derived CDR1 and CDR2 are SGHTA and FQGTGA. This CDR3 has 16 residues. V gave up 6 bases and J gave up 5 bases, with 21 bases separating them. As DNA, the CDR3 is TGTGCCAGCAGTTTGGGACCCCGGGGAGGTCAAGATACGCAGTATTTT. This gives the protein CASSLGPRGGQDTQYF.

The V and J genes are TRBV5-1 and TRBJ1-1; D might be TRBD1 (6 bases). The ends were cut back, 4 bases at V and 0 bases at J, with 10 bases in the middle. The CDR3 contains 14 residues. Looked up from germline, CDR1 is SGHRS and CDR2 is YFSETQ. CDR3 protein: CASSREGVNTEAFF. The CDR3 DNA reads as TGCGCCAGCAGCCGAGAGGGGGTGAACACTGAAGCTTTCTTT.

The CDR3 reads CASTQGDSGANVLTF. The CDR3 nucleotides read TGTGCCAGCACTCAAGGAGACTCTGGGGCCAACGTCCTGACTTTC. V usage is TRBV6-5 and J usage is TRBJ2-6; the D is unclear. The length of the CDR3 is 15 residues. Germline CDR1 and CDR2: MNHEY and SVGAGI. The V gene lost 7 bases and the J gene lost 0 bases, with 10 bases spanning the gap.

The chain has TRBV28 and TRBJ2-5; the match to TRBD1 covers 7 bases. Trimming cost V 2 bases and J 2 bases; bases outside gene matches: 5. Germline CDR1 MDHEN, CDR2 SYDVKM. The CDR3 has 15 residues. CDR3 amino acids: CASSLPGQEQETQYF. CDR3 sequence (DNA): TGTGCCAGCAGTTTACCCGGACAGGAACAAGAGACCCAGTACTTC. The whole variable domain, remainder taken from reference TRBV28 and TRBJ2-5, is DVKVTQSSRYLVKRTGEKVFLECVQDMDHENMFWYRQDPGLGLRLIYFSYDVKMKEKGDIPEGYSVSREKKERFSLILESASTNQTSMYLCASSLPGQEQETQYFGPGTRLLVL.

The chain is built from TRBV28 and TRBJ2-5; D remains ambiguous. Germline CDR1 reads MDHEN; CDR2 reads SYDVKM. With 2 bases removed from V and 3 bases from J, the gap between germline ends came to 10 bases. This CDR3 region has 14 residues. This chain's CDR3 is CASSLVGGKETQYF. Here the CDR3 DNA reads TGTGCCAGCAGTTTAGTCGGTGGGAAAGAGACCCAGTACTTC.

The CDR3 sequence: CASSLLAGLSSYEQYF. The CDR3 DNA sequence: TGTGCCAGCAGCTTACTAGCGGGCCTGAGCTCCTACGAGCAGTACTTC. V and J are TRBV7-2 and TRBJ2-7, with 8 bases aligning to TRBD2. This CDR3 has 16 amino acids. CDR1 SGHTA and CDR2 FQGNSA come from the germline V gene. Trimming at V came to 2 bases and at J to 0 bases, leaving 6 bases not matched to a gene.